The rows below give T cell receptor beta chains drawn from one sample of a study of cytomegalovirus exposure and HLA in healthy donors. Profiled with immunoSEQ multiplex PCR; TCRdb holds only in-frame clones, not every one. The listing contains tens of thousands of clones. The source material was PBMCs. All receptors come from a female donor in good health and CMV-seropositive. Each CDR3 is given with its conserved first and last residue. The D gene is left open where the match is weak.

cdr3_nt: TGTGCCAGCAGCCAAGATCCAGGGAACACCGGGGAGCTGTTTTTT
cdr3_aa: CASSQDPGNTGELFF
j_call: TRBJ2-2
d_call: -
v_call: TRBV4-2

cdr3_nt: TGTGCCAGTAGTATAGTAGGACAGGGTAGCACTGAAGCTTTCTTT
cdr3_aa: CASSIVGQGSTEAFF
j_call: TRBJ1-1
d_call: TRBD1
v_call: TRBV19

cdr3_nt: TGTGCCAGCAGCTTGGCGCAGGGTAGTTACACCGGGGAGCTGTTTTTT
cdr3_aa: CASSLAQGSYTGELFF
j_call: TRBJ2-2
d_call: -
v_call: TRBV5-6

cdr3_nt: TGTGCCAGCAGCTCAACGGGACACCGCAATATGAACACTGAAGCTTTCTTT
cdr3_aa: CASSSTGHRNMNTEAFF
j_call: TRBJ1-1
d_call: -
v_call: TRBV7-9

cdr3_nt: TGTGCCAGCAGAGGACAGGGTGAGAACACTGAAGCTTTCTTT
cdr3_aa: CASRGQGENTEAFF
j_call: TRBJ1-1
d_call: TRBD1
v_call: TRBV14

cdr3_nt: TGTGCCAGTAGGGCTTCGGGACAGCAATCTGGAAACACCATATATTTT
cdr3_aa: CASRASGQQSGNTIYF
j_call: TRBJ1-3
d_call: TRBD1
v_call: TRBV19

cdr3_nt: TGTGCCACCAGCAGCCCGGCCTACGAGCAGTACTTC
cdr3_aa: CATSSPAYEQYF
j_call: TRBJ2-7
d_call: -
v_call: TRBV15

cdr3_nt: TGTGCCGTCGGCGGGGGATACGGCTACACCTTC
cdr3_aa: CAVGGGYGYTF
j_call: TRBJ1-2
d_call: -
v_call: TRBV11-2

cdr3_nt: TGTGCCAGCAGTTACACGGGGACAGGGAAAGCTTTCTTT
cdr3_aa: CASSYTGTGKAFF
j_call: TRBJ1-1
d_call: TRBD1
v_call: TRBV6-5

cdr3_nt: TGTGCCAGCAGTTACTCTCCGGGGTTCAATCAGCCCCAGCATTTT
cdr3_aa: CASSYSPGFNQPQHF
j_call: TRBJ1-5
d_call: -
v_call: TRBV6-5

cdr3_nt: TGTGCCAGCAGCTTGGATCGACAGCTCAACTATGGCTACACCTTC
cdr3_aa: CASSLDRQLNYGYTF
j_call: TRBJ1-2
d_call: -
v_call: TRBV5-4

cdr3_nt: TGTGCCAGCAGGGAGAACAGGGGGCAACACTCTGGGGCCAACGTCCTGACTTTC
cdr3_aa: CASRENRGQHSGANVLTF
j_call: TRBJ2-6
d_call: TRBD1
v_call: TRBV7-2

cdr3_nt: TGTGCAAGTCGCTTAGCGTCGGACAGGGATGAGACCCAGTACTTC
cdr3_aa: CASRLASDRDETQYF
j_call: TRBJ2-5
d_call: -
v_call: TRBV12-2

cdr3_nt: TGTGCCAGCAGTTTATCCGGACAGGGGATCTCCTACGAGCAGTACTTC
cdr3_aa: CASSLSGQGISYEQYF
j_call: TRBJ2-7
d_call: TRBD1
v_call: TRBV28

cdr3_nt: TGTGCCAGCAGTACACAGGGATCGGGGCCGGGTAGCGAGCAGTACTTC
cdr3_aa: CASSTQGSGPGSEQYF
j_call: TRBJ2-7
d_call: -
v_call: TRBV28

cdr3_nt: TGTGCCAGTAAAGCCGCGATGAGCATTCAGTACTTC
cdr3_aa: CASKAAMSIQYF
j_call: TRBJ2-4
d_call: -
v_call: TRBV19

cdr3_nt: TGTGCCAGCAGTTCCTTAGCGGATATCTCCTACGAGCAGTACTTC
cdr3_aa: CASSSLADISYEQYF
j_call: TRBJ2-7
d_call: -
v_call: TRBV6-5

cdr3_nt: TGTGCCAGCACCAGTGGGGACAGCTCGTACGAGCAGTACTTC
cdr3_aa: CASTSGDSSYEQYF
j_call: TRBJ2-7
d_call: TRBD1
v_call: TRBV6-1